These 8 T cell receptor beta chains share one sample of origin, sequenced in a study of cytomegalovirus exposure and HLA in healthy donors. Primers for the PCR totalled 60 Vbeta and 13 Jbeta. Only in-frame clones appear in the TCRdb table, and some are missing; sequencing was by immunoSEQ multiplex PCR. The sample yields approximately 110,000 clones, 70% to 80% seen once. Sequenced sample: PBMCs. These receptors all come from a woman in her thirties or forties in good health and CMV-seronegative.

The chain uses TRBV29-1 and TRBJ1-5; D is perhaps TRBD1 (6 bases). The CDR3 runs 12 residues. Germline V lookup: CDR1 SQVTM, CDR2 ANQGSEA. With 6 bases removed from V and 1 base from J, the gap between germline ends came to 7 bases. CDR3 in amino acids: CSVGQSNQPQHF. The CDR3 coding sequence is TGCAGCGTAGGACAGAGCAATCAGCCCCAGCATTTT.

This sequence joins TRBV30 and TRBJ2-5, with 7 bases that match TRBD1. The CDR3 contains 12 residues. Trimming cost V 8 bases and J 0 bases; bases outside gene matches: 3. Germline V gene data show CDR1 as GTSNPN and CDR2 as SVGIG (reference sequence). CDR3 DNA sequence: TGTGCCCTCGGACAGGACCAAGAGACCCAGTACTTC. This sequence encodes CALGQDQETQYF.

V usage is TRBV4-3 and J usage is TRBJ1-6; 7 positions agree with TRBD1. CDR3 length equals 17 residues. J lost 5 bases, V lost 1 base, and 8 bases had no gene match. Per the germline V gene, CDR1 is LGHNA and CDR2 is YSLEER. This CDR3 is CASSQVSTGMDNSPLHF. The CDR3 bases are TGCGCCAGCAGCCAAGTATCGACAGGGATGGATAATTCACCCCTCCACTTT.

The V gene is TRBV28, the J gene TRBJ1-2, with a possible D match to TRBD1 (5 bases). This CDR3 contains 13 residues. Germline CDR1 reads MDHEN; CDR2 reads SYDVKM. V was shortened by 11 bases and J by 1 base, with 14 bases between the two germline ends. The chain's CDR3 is CASEAGVNYGYTF. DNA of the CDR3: TGTGCCTCTGAAGCGGGGGTTAACTATGGCTACACCTTC.

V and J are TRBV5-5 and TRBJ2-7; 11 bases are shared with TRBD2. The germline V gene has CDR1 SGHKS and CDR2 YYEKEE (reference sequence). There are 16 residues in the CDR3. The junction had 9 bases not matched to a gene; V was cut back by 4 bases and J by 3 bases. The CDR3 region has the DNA TGTGCCAGCAGCCCTCCGGGACTAGCGGACCACTACGAGCAGTACTTC. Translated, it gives CASSPPGLADHYEQYF.

The CDR3 loop reads CASSRTEGASFLTNEKLFF. CDR3 coding DNA: TGCGCCAGCAGCCGAACCGAGGGGGCTTCGTTTTTAACTAATGAAAAACTGTTTTTT. The chain uses TRBV5-1 and TRBJ1-4; 7 bases are a match to TRBD1. Germline-derived CDR1 and CDR2 are SGHRS and YFSETQ. Germline trimming cut 4 bases from V and 1 base from J; bases unmatched to any gene: 16. This CDR3 contains 19 residues.

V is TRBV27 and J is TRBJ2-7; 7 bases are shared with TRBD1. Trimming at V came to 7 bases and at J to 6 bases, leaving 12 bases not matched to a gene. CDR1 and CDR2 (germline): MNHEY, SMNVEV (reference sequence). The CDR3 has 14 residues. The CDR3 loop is CASTDTSQGSEQYF. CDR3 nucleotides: TGTGCCAGCACCGATACGTCACAGGGGAGCGAGCAGTACTTC.

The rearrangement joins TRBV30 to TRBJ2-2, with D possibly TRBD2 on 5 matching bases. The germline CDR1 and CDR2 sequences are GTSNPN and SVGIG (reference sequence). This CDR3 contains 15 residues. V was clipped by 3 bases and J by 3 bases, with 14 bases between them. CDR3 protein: CAWSGTGYYTGELFF. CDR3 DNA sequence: TGTGCCTGGAGCGGTACGGGATACTACACCGGGGAGCTGTTTTTT.